This T cell receptor beta chain was documented in a study of shared clonotypes between healthy human individuals. The study, taken as a whole, reports: Non-shared clonotypes showed lower generation probabilities than clonotypes common to all four donors.

All the donors were Caucasian adults who lived in Nashville, Tennessee. Splitting the CD4+ cells yielded a CD45RA+ naive subset and a CD45RA-negative memory subset. On this clone itself: Its antigen is currently unknown.

Original processing methods: Sequence data from immunoSEQ were junction-only and lacked quality scores; consequently, filtering differed. Profiling relied on immunoSEQ multiplex PCR, and the TCRdb table lists in-frame clones only, not all of them. V and J calls and clone size are given by that table; D and trimming were obtained from the DNA. In the table there are roughly 2 million clones, 95% of which are singletons. Trimming took 4 bases from V and 0 from J, leaving 12 bases between them. The V gene's germline CDR1 is SGHRS and CDR2 YFSETQ. CDR3 length: 15 amino acids. This chain joins TRBV5-1 and TRBJ2-3, with D possibly being TRBD1 (7 bases). Material: naive CD4+ T cells sorted from blood. Subset described: CD45RA+ positively selected. The TCR was taken from a man aged 18 to 29 in good health. The CDR3 DNA is TGCGCCAGCAGCGGCGGGGACAGTAGCACAGATACGCAGTATTTT. It is translated as CASSGGDSSTDTQYF.